This T cell receptor beta chain is drawn from a study of blood T cell repertoires in COVID-19. Turning to the study itself: Italy, Spain and the United States were the sources of the convalescent and acute COVID-19 samples.

Profiling relied on immunoSEQ multiplex PCR, and the TCRdb table lists in-frame clones only, not all of them. The sample shows tens of thousands of clones, around nine tenths of them seen only once. CDR1 ENHRY and CDR2 SYGVKD come from the germline V gene. CDR3 length: 13 amino acids. J lost 3 bases, V lost 7 bases, and 4 bases had no gene match. This chain connects TRBV10-3 to TRBJ1-1; 8 bases are a match to TRBD1. Sequencing was performed on peripheral blood. This TCR came from a human donor in a cohort sampled during active COVID-19. CDR3 in amino acids: CAIKTDRDTEAFF. Written as DNA, the CDR3 is TGTGCCATCAAAACGGACAGGGACACTGAAGCTTTCTTT.